These 19 T cell receptor beta chains were all obtained from the same sample, sequenced in a study of early T cells in non-severe SARS-CoV-2 infection. TCRdb re-called the 5' RACE reads with MiXCR, one entry per CDR3 protein. This table holds tens of thousands of distinct CDR3 sequences, around 14% found once. The sample taken for sequencing was whole blood. The receptor set was obtained from an adult who was a healthcare worker with PCR-confirmed SARS-CoV-2 infection or an uninfected control (not recorded which).

This clonotype was counted only a few times. The chain has TRBV5-6 and TRBJ2-2; 11 bases fit TRBD2. V lost 4 bases and J lost 5; bases outside the gene matches: 7. Germline V lookup: CDR1 SGHDT, CDR2 YYEEEE. The CDR3 is made up of 16 amino acids. The CDR3 sequence is CASSAASGRRTGELFF. The CDR3 DNA sequence: TGTGCCAGCAGCGCCGCTAGCGGGAGGAGGACCGGGGAGCTGTTTTTT.

V and J are TRBV4-2 and TRBJ2-2; TRBD2 aligns across 9 bases. The CDR3 contains 17 residues. Germline trimming cut 1 base from V and 2 bases from J; bases unmatched to any gene: 5. Germline V gene lookup returns CDR1 LGHNA and CDR2 YNFKEQ. CDR3 region: CASSQGALAGNTGELFF. CDR3 coding DNA: TGTGCCAGCAGCCAAGGAGCGCTAGCGGGAAACACCGGGGAGCTGTTTTTT.

This clonotype was counted at least ten times. The rearrangement joins TRBV19 to TRBJ1-1, with 7 nucleotides matching TRBD1. Germline-derived CDR1 and CDR2 are LNHDA and SQIVND (reference sequence). J was trimmed by 2 bases and V by 6 bases; bases with no gene match: 12. The CDR3 runs 16 residues. The DNA for the CDR3 is TGTGCCAGTAGGATTAAGAACAGGGGAAGAAACACTGAAGCTTTCTTT. It codes for CASRIKNRGRNTEAFF.

This clonotype came up many times. The rearrangement uses TRBV6-6 and TRBJ2-5; TRBD2 is a possible D gene (6 bases). Trimming pared 4 bases from V and 2 bases from J, leaving 14 bases between. The length of the CDR3 is 15 residues. In germline, CDR1 is MNHNY, CDR2 SVGAGI (reference sequence). This CDR3 is CASSLLTGGQETQYF. The CDR3 DNA follows: TGTGCCAGCAGTTTATTAACCGGGGGACAAGAGACCCAGTACTTC.

V gene TRBV20-1 combines with J gene TRBJ2-3; weak D call: TRBD2 (5 bases). This CDR3 has 13 amino acids. The V end was cut by 5 bases, the J end by 2 bases, with 11 bases between. The germline gives CDR1 DFQATT, CDR2 SNEGSKA (reference sequence). The chain's CDR3 is CSAQADYTDTQYF. In nucleotides, the CDR3 is TGCAGTGCTCAAGCAGACTACACAGATACGCAGTATTTT.

By share of the sample, this clonotype is medium-sized. This chain joins TRBV29-1 and TRBJ1-1; the D is unclear. The V end was cut by 0 bases, the J end by 11 bases, with 10 bases between. Germline CDR1 and CDR2: SQVTM and ANQGSEA. The CDR3 sequence is 11 residues long. The CDR3 spells CSVEDPGRAFF. CDR3 DNA: TGCAGCGTTGAAGATCCGGGGAGGGCTTTCTTT. Looking up the rest from reference TRBV29-1 and TRBJ1-1 gives the full variable domain: SAVISQKPSRDICQRGTSLTIQCQVDSQVTMMFWYRQQPGQSLTLIATANQGSEATYESGFVIDKFPISRPNLTFSTLTVSNMSPEDSSIYLCSVEDPGRAFFGQGTRLTVV.

This clonotype was picked up many times. The rearrangement joins TRBV7-9 to TRBJ1-1; a possible D gene is TRBD1 (5 bases). With 0 bases removed from V and 5 bases from J, the gap between germline ends came to 13 bases. The CDR3 extends over 15 amino acids. From germline, CDR1 is SEHNR and CDR2 FQNEAQ (reference sequence). As DNA, the CDR3 is TGTGCCAGCAGCTTAGCGTTGGGGGAGAGAACTGAAGCTTTCTTT. Its translation: CASSLALGERTEAFF.

This clonotype occurred many times. The V and J genes are TRBV6-5 and TRBJ2-3; D is possibly TRBD1 (6 bases). Germline CDR1 MNHEY, CDR2 SVGAGI. Trimming removed 7 bases from V and 2 bases from J, with 10 bases in between. The CDR3 has 13 residues. DNA of the CDR3: TGTGCCAGCATGCAGGGGCCCACAGATACGCAGTATTTT. This translates into CASMQGPTDTQYF.

This chain uses TRBV20-1 with TRBJ2-5; 9 bases are a match to TRBD2. V dropped 0 bases and J dropped 5; count of bases not matched to a gene: 7. Germline V CDR1 and CDR2: DFQATT, SNEGSKA (reference sequence). The CDR3 covers 15 residues. The CDR3 spells CSARDQAGGRETQYF. The CDR3 DNA sequence: TGCAGTGCTAGAGATCAAGCGGGAGGACGGGAGACCCAGTACTTC.

Ten or more counts support this clonotype. The chain combines TRBV20-1 with TRBJ2-1, with D perhaps assigned TRBD1 or TRBD2 (6 bases each). This CDR3 contains 14 residues. Per germline, CDR1 DFQATT and CDR2 SNEGSKA (reference sequence). V lost 8 bases and J lost 7, with 21 bases in between. The CDR3 DNA reads as TGCAGTCCAAAGGGGGGCCTCACCCCTAATGAGCAGTTCTTC. Translating gives CSPKGGLTPNEQFF.

V is TRBV6-5 and J is TRBJ2-3, with TRBD2 matching over 15 bases. J gave up 8 bases and V 5 bases, and 2 bases lay outside the gene matches. The CDR3 totals 14 residues. Germline CDR1 reads MNHEY; CDR2 reads SVGAGI. CDR3 loop: CASSGGLAGGTQYF. The CDR3 nucleotides are TGTGCCAGCAGTGGGGGACTAGCGGGAGGTACGCAGTATTTT.

V is TRBV2 and J is TRBJ2-1; D is uncertain. The CDR3 is made up of 12 amino acids. Germline assignment: CDR1 SNHLY and CDR2 FYNNEI. V lost 7 bases and J 5 bases, leaving 9 bases between the germline ends. CDR3 sequence (DNA): TGTGCCAGCATTCTTATAAACAATGAGCAGTTCTTC. Translated: CASILINNEQFF. Full variable domain (rest looked up from reference TRBV2 and TRBJ2-1): EPEVTQTPSHQVTQMGQEVILRCVPISNHLYFYWYRQILGQKVEFLVSFYNNEISEKSEIFDDQFSVERPDGSNFTLKIRSTKLEDSAMYFCASILINNEQFFGPGTRLTVL.

In this sample, this clonotype turned up many times. The rearrangement joins TRBV6-6 to TRBJ1-1, with a possible D match to TRBD1 (5 bases). Germline CDR1 and CDR2: MNHNY and SVGAGI (reference sequence). Trimming shortened V by 2 bases and J by 5 bases, and 12 bases separated the two germline ends. This CDR3 contains 14 residues. The CDR3 region is CASSYRSGDTEAFF. The CDR3 nucleotides are TGTGCCAGCAGTTACAGGTCGGGGGATACTGAAGCTTTCTTT.

This clonotype has more than one count but fewer than ten. J is TRBJ1-3 and V is TRBV5-1; 10 bases align to TRBD1. This CDR3 has 17 amino acids. Trimming at V came to 7 bases and at J to 6 bases, leaving 16 bases not matched to a gene. Germline V lookup: CDR1 SGHRS, CDR2 YFSETQ. CDR3 nucleotides: TGCGCCAGCGCGAAAGACAGAGGGACAGGGGCTGAAAACACCATATATTTT. Translation gives CASAKDRGTGAENTIYF.

This clonotype showed up just a few times. This chain links TRBV7-8 with TRBJ1-1; the match to TRBD1 covers 7 bases. V trimming: 8 bases; J trimming: 6 bases; junction bases outside the gene matches: 12. The V gene's germline CDR1 is SGHVS and CDR2 FQNEAQ. The CDR3 contains 14 residues. CDR3 protein: CASSTRQGRAEAFF. The CDR3 DNA follows: TGTGCCAGCTCCACTAGACAGGGTCGGGCTGAAGCTTTCTTT.

V is TRBV7-9 and J is TRBJ2-1; the D is unclear. Germline V gene sequence: CDR1 SEHNR, CDR2 FQNEAQ (reference sequence). This CDR3 has 12 residues. Trimming left V 4 bases short and J 5 bases short, with 6 bases between. The CDR3 reads CASSSANNEQFF. For the CDR3, the DNA is TGTGCCAGCAGCTCAGCGAACAATGAGCAGTTCTTC.

This clonotype has more than one count but fewer than ten. The J gene is TRBJ1-6, the V gene TRBV5-1, with 7 bases aligning to TRBD1. The germline gives CDR1 SGHRS, CDR2 YFSETQ. Trimming took 4 bases from V and 8 from J; bases not matched to a gene: 9. The CDR3 covers 15 residues. The CDR3 DNA reads TGCGCCAGCAGCCTAACGACAGGGATTGATTCACCCCTCCACTTT. Translated: CASSLTTGIDSPLHF.

This clonotype has a count of ten or more. The V and J genes are TRBV19 and TRBJ1-5; TRBD1 agrees at 10 bases. CDR1 and CDR2 from the germline V gene are LNHDA and SQIVND (reference sequence). CDR3 size: 16 residues. Trimming cost V 4 bases and J 6 bases; bases outside gene matches: 9. The CDR3 here is CASSRQGARSLQPQHF. DNA of the CDR3: TGTGCCAGTAGTAGACAGGGGGCGCGATCCCTTCAGCCCCAGCATTTT.

This clonotype was recorded at least ten times. The chain combines TRBV2 with TRBJ2-1; TRBD2 is a possible D gene (6 bases). With 8 bases removed from V and 6 bases from J, the gap between germline ends came to 17 bases. Germline CDR1 is SNHLY and CDR2 is FYNNEI. This CDR3 spans 14 amino acids. CDR3 residues: CASGEGRDGNEQFF. In DNA, the CDR3 is TGTGCCAGCGGCGAAGGGCGGGACGGCAATGAGCAGTTCTTC.